This T cell receptor (beta chain) was recovered during a study of CD8+ T cells in alopecia areata. Researchers sorted pooled cutaneous lymph node cells on the basis of CD4, CD8alpha, NKG2D, NKG2ACE and other markers. This clone was seen more than once but under ten times. Its specificity is not known. Germline and genes here are mouse. The read finishes 4 residues shy of the CDR3 end, and the germline J gene is used to complete it. Extraction and reverse transcription of RNA yielded cDNA as the sequencing template. Profiled with immunoSEQ multiplex PCR; TCRdb holds only in-frame clones, not every one. The sample contains around 290,000 clones, none occurring once; more than 0.95% lies in the top ten. Study findings and constraints: Mice gave a clearer picture of TCR sharing than patients did, possibly for HLA-related reasons.

This CDR3 contains 13 residues. The V and J ends lost 1 base and 3 bases respectively, with 6 bases between them. Germline-derived CDR1 and CDR2 are NSHNY and SYGAGN. The rearrangement links TRBV13-1 to TRBJ2-3; D is possibly TRBD1 (6 bases). The receptor was isolated from a C3H/HeJ mouse with alopecia areata. This line is of MHC haplotype H2-k. What was sequenced was CD4+ T cells sorted from a lymph node. The CDR3: CASSDTGAETLYF. CDR3 DNA (partial): TGTGCCAGCAGTGATACAGGGGCAGAA.